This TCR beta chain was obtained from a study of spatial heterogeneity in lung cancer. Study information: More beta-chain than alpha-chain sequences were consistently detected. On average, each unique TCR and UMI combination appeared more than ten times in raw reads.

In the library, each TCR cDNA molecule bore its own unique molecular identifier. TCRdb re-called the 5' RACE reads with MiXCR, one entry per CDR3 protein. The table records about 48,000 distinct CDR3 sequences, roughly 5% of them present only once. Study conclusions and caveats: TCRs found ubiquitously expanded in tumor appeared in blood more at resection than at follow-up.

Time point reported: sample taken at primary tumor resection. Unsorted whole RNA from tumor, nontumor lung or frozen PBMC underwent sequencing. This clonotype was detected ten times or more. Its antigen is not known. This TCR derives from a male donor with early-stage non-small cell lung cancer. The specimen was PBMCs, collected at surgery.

CDR3 sequence reads: CASSPGQEYGYTF. For the CDR3, the DNA is TGTGCCAGCAGCCCTGGACAGGAATATGGCTACACCTTC. The rearrangement uses TRBV13 and TRBJ1-2; TRBD1 matches at 7 bases. Trimming removed 5 bases from V and 5 bases from J; junction bases left unmatched: 5. Per germline, CDR1 PRHDT and CDR2 FYEKMQ (reference sequence). The CDR3 runs 13 residues.